The 19 T cell receptor beta chains below come from one sample, sequenced in a study of T cells in Graves' hyperthyroidism and ophthalmopathy. RNA transcripts yielded amplified TCR beta CDR3 regions. TCR CDR3 regions were first amplified by RT-PCR with HTBI primers. TCRdb re-called the multiplex PCR reads through MiXCR, storing one row per CDR3 protein. The data show fewer than 600,000 distinct CDR3 sequences, over 13% seen once. Sequencing was performed on blood. These receptors were taken from a woman under 30 with Graves' hyperthyroidism.

This clonotype was seen ten or more times. J is TRBJ1-2 and V is TRBV24-1; 12 bases agree with TRBD1. The CDR3 has 13 amino acids. V lost 9 bases to trimming and J lost 4 bases; unmatched junction nucleotides: 2. Germline CDR1 KGHDR, CDR2 SFDVKD. DNA of the CDR3: TGTGCCACCGGGACAGGGGGCGGCTATGGCTACACCTTC. Translation: CATGTGGGYGYTF.

This clonotype appeared many times. V usage is TRBV11-2 and J usage is TRBJ2-7, with 9 bases that match TRBD2. This CDR3 is built from 15 residues. CDR1 and CDR2 (germline): SGHAT, FQNNGV. Trimming removed 0 bases from V and 5 bases from J; junction bases left unmatched: 5. The CDR3 nucleotides read TGTGCCAGCAGCTTAGAACCTAGCGGGATTAACGAGCAGTACTTC. Translating it yields CASSLEPSGINEQYF.

This clonotype was detected ten times or more. The chain combines TRBV7-6 with TRBJ1-3; 8 bases match TRBD1. This CDR3 region has 19 residues. Losses at the gene ends were 4 bases for V and 2 bases for J; bases not matched to a gene: 16. In germline, CDR1 is SGHVS, CDR2 FNYEAQ. The CDR3 loop is CASSSGQGRSLRAGNTIYF. CDR3 in DNA: TGTGCCAGCAGCTCAGGACAGGGTCGGAGTCTGAGGGCTGGAAACACCATATATTTT.

This clonotype was counted once. This rearrangement joins TRBV11-2 to TRBJ2-6; D possibly corresponds to TRBD1 (6 bases). The V and J ends lost 8 bases and 0 bases respectively, with 17 bases between them. This CDR3 is built from 17 residues. Germline CDR1 and CDR2: SGHAT and FQNNGV. CDR3 DNA sequence: TGTGCCAGCTTACCTCCTGGGGGCTTCTCTGGGGCCAACGTCCTGACTTTC. It specifies CASLPPGGFSGANVLTF.

The table lists this clonotype with a few counts. A read error may be the cause here, since a much bigger clone is one base away. The chain couples TRBV12-3 or TRBV12-4 to TRBJ2-2; D might be TRBD2 (5 bases). V shed 5 bases and J shed 5 bases, with 18 bases lying between them. CDR3 length: 16 residues. The CDR3 reads CASSGSERPTTGELFF. CDR3 nucleotide sequence: TGTGCCAGCAGTGGTAGCGAGAGGCCCACGACCGGGGAGCTGTTTTTT.

This clonotype was detected many times. J is TRBJ1-2 and V is TRBV6-1, with D uncertain. Germline CDR1 reads MNHNS; CDR2 reads SASEGT. This CDR3 has 13 residues. V shed 3 bases and J shed 2 bases, with 7 bases lying between them. The CDR3 here is CASSDVRNYGYTF. The CDR3 nucleotides read TGTGCCAGCAGTGATGTGAGAAACTATGGCTACACCTTC.

This clonotype was picked up many times. The chain uses TRBV20-1 and TRBJ2-7; 10 positions agree with TRBD2. The CDR3 has 16 residues. Losses at the gene ends were 2 bases for V and 1 base for J; bases not matched to a gene: 8. In germline, CDR1 is DFQATT, CDR2 SNEGSKA (reference sequence). As DNA, the CDR3 is TGCAGTGCTAGACCCATCCGACTAGCGGGTTCCTACGAGCAGTACTTC. Translated, it gives CSARPIRLAGSYEQYF.

This clonotype has ten or more counts. The chain joins TRBV7-2 to TRBJ2-1, with D possibly matching TRBD2 (6 bases). The CDR3 is made up of 15 amino acids. Trimming shortened V by 5 bases and J by 9 bases, and 20 bases separated the two germline ends. The germline CDR1 and CDR2 sequences are SGHTA and FQGNSA. The CDR3: CASSRGSGLYGEQFF. The CDR3 DNA sequence: TGTGCCAGCAGCCGGGGGAGCGGACTCTACGGTGAGCAGTTCTTC.

This clonotype turned up a few times. The J gene is TRBJ2-3, the V gene TRBV6-1, with no clear D. The CDR3 spans 13 residues. Germline V lookup: CDR1 MNHNS, CDR2 SASEGT. V was trimmed by 5 bases and J by 2 bases, leaving 8 bases between them. CDR3 sequence (DNA): TGTGCCAGCAGTTCCTACTACACAGATACGCAGTATTTT. Translation gives CASSSYYTDTQYF.

This clonotype was picked up many times. This rearrangement joins TRBV12-5 to TRBJ2-1; D call uncertain. V gave up 0 bases and J gave up 8 bases, with 8 bases separating them. CDR1 and CDR2 (germline): LGHNT, FRNRAP. This CDR3 contains 13 residues. CDR3 bases: TGTGCTAGTGGTTTGGTCCCACAGCATGAGCAGTTCTTC. Protein sequence: CASGLVPQHEQFF.

There are a few counts of this clonotype. The CDR3 is CASSETAGDQPQHF. The CDR3 DNA reads TGTGCCAGCAGTGAAACCGCAGGGGATCAGCCCCAGCATTTT. This chain uses TRBV2 with TRBJ1-5; tentatively, D is TRBD1 (6 bases). This CDR3 is built from 14 residues. The V end lost 2 bases, the J end lost 5 bases, and 10 bases lay between the germline ends. The germline V gene has CDR1 SNHLY and CDR2 FYNNEI.

In this sample, this clonotype turned up many times. The rearrangement joins TRBV29-1 to TRBJ1-1; weak D call: TRBD1 (5 bases). V lost 4 bases and J 0 bases, leaving 9 bases between the germline ends. This CDR3 comprises 13 residues. Germline V gene sequence: CDR1 SQVTM, CDR2 ANQGSEA. This chain's CDR3 is CSVAGQLNTEAFF. The DNA of the CDR3 is TGCAGCGTTGCCGGACAACTGAACACTGAAGCTTTCTTT.

This clonotype was detected only a few times. The chain's CDR3 is CATSDFSADRGVFF. DNA of the CDR3: TGTGCCACCAGTGATTTTTCTGCGGACAGGGGTGTATTCTTT. The chain uses TRBV24-1 and TRBJ1-1; 9 bases fit TRBD1. The CDR3 length is 14 residues. The germline gives CDR1 KGHDR, CDR2 SFDVKD. V dropped 1 base and J dropped 14; count of bases not matched to a gene: 10.

V gene TRBV20-1 combines with J gene TRBJ2-1; D is perhaps TRBD1 or TRBD2 (6 bases each). V was clipped by 5 bases and J by 7 bases, with 18 bases between them. The germline V gene encodes CDR1 DFQATT and CDR2 SNEGSKA (reference sequence). This CDR3 has 14 amino acids. DNA of the CDR3: TGCAGTGCTCCTTTAGTCGGGGGCCGTAATGAGCAGTTCTTC. Protein: CSAPLVGGRNEQFF.

V is TRBV3-1 and J is TRBJ2-7, with 10 positions matching TRBD2. The CDR3 has 13 residues. Germline assignment: CDR1 LGHDT and CDR2 YNNKEL (reference sequence). V shed 6 bases, J shed 3 bases, and the junction held 2 bases outside the gene matches. DNA of the CDR3: TGTGCCAGCAGGCCTAGCGGGAGCTACGAGCAGTACGTC. Translating gives CASRPSGSYEQYV.

Concerning this clonotype itself: As the CDR3 is not closed by the conserved phenylalanine or tryptophan, this likely results from a read error. The chain couples TRBV12-5 to TRBJ1-1; no reliable D call. Germline V gene data show CDR1 as LGHNT and CDR2 as FRNRAP. Deletions cut 4 bases from V and 1 base from J, with 10 bases between. This CDR3 is built from 14 residues. CDR3 sequence reads: CASGSGVANTEAFV. Written as DNA, the CDR3 is TGTGCTAGTGGTTCAGGCGTCGCGAACACTGAAGCTTTCGTT.

The chain combines TRBV19 with TRBJ1-2, with D tentatively TRBD1 (5 bases). The CDR3 consists of 17 residues. The germline gives CDR1 LNHDA, CDR2 SQIVND (reference sequence). V lost 0 bases to trimming and J lost 6 bases, with 20 bases between them. In DNA, the CDR3 is TGTGCCAGTAGTATAGATGTTCCGGGGAGGGGTACGGATGGCTACACCTTC. It encodes CASSIDVPGRGTDGYTF. The full variable domain, with the rest looked up from reference TRBV19 and TRBJ1-2, is DGGITQSPKYLFRKEGQNVTLSCEQNLNHDAMYWYRQDPGQGLRLIYYSQIVNDFQKGDIAEGYSVSREKKESFPLTVTSAQKNPTAFYLCASSIDVPGRGTDGYTFGSGTRLTVV.

Details on this clonotype: This may be a read error, as it is one base from a much larger clone. CDR3: CAGSWEFSGSGNEQFF. In nucleotides, the CDR3 is TGTGCCGGCAGTTGGGAATTCAGCGGGAGCGGCAATGAGCAGTTCTTC. This sequence joins TRBV12-3 or TRBV12-4 and TRBJ2-1; 8 bases align to TRBD2. The CDR3 length is 16 residues.

This clonotype was detected ten times or more. The chain employs TRBV12-3 or TRBV12-4 and TRBJ2-2; possibly TRBD2 for D (6 bases). Trimming cost V 7 bases and J 5 bases, with 14 bases left between them. The CDR3 length is 14 residues. CDR3 bases: TGTGCCAGCAACCCCATGGGGGGAACCGGGGAGCTGTTTTTT. Amino acid sequence: CASNPMGGTGELFF.